This record concerns one T cell receptor (beta chain) sequence. Its antigen is unknown. The data were obtained in a study of T cell responses to AZD1222 COVID-19 vaccine. Broader study findings: At 160-218 and 743-854, vaccine-associated CD4 TCRs were dominant, and they spanned spike. Seropositivity was recorded at baseline in only a handful of AZD1222 recipients. Nearly half of the spike-specific TCRs reportedly recognize variant regions that carry no mutations.

Some clones are missing from TCRdb's copy, which holds only in-frame ones; the method was immunoSEQ multiplex PCR. The data show 90,000 to 95,000 clones, with around 90% seen just once and approximately 21% held by the top ten. The V gene end was trimmed by 3 bases and the J gene end by 4 bases; junction bases not matched to a gene: 7. This CDR3 comprises 16 residues. Germline V gene data show CDR1 as LNHDA and CDR2 as SQIVND (reference sequence). J is TRBJ2-3 and V is TRBV19; 10 nucleotides line up with TRBD2. Sequencing was performed on peripheral blood, taken on day 0 of AZD1222 vaccination. This receptor was taken from an adult in good health. As DNA, the CDR3 is TGTGCCAGTAGTATCAGAGCGGGGGGGCGGGCAGATACGCAGTATTTT. Encoded protein: CASSIRAGGRADTQYF.